The next 2 T cell receptor beta chains were all read from a single sample in a study of blood T cell repertoires in COVID-19. Some clones are missing from TCRdb's copy, which holds only in-frame ones; the method was immunoSEQ multiplex PCR. This table holds approximately 350,000 clones, roughly nine tenths found once. Input material: PBMCs or T cells enriched from blood (not recorded which). Every receptor here comes from a young man who had recovered from COVID-19.

This sequence joins TRBV27 and TRBJ2-7, with TRBD1 as a possible D gene (6 bases). Trimming took off 4 bases at V and 7 bases at J, with 17 bases between the two ends. The CDR3 loop spans 14 amino acids. CDR1 and CDR2 from the germline V gene are MNHEY and SMNVEV (reference sequence). CDR3 bases: TGTGCCAGCAGTTCCACAGGGTCTGTTTGGGAGCAGTACTTC. The encoded protein is CASSSTGSVWEQYF.

CDR3 DNA: TGTGCCAGCAGCGGATCGGGTCGGCAGCCCCAGCATTTT. It specifies CASSGSGRQPQHF. The rearrangement uses TRBV9 and TRBJ1-5, with D unresolved. V was pared by 3 bases and J by 7 bases, with 11 bases between. This CDR3 has 13 amino acids. Germline loops: CDR1 SGDLS, CDR2 YYNGEE.